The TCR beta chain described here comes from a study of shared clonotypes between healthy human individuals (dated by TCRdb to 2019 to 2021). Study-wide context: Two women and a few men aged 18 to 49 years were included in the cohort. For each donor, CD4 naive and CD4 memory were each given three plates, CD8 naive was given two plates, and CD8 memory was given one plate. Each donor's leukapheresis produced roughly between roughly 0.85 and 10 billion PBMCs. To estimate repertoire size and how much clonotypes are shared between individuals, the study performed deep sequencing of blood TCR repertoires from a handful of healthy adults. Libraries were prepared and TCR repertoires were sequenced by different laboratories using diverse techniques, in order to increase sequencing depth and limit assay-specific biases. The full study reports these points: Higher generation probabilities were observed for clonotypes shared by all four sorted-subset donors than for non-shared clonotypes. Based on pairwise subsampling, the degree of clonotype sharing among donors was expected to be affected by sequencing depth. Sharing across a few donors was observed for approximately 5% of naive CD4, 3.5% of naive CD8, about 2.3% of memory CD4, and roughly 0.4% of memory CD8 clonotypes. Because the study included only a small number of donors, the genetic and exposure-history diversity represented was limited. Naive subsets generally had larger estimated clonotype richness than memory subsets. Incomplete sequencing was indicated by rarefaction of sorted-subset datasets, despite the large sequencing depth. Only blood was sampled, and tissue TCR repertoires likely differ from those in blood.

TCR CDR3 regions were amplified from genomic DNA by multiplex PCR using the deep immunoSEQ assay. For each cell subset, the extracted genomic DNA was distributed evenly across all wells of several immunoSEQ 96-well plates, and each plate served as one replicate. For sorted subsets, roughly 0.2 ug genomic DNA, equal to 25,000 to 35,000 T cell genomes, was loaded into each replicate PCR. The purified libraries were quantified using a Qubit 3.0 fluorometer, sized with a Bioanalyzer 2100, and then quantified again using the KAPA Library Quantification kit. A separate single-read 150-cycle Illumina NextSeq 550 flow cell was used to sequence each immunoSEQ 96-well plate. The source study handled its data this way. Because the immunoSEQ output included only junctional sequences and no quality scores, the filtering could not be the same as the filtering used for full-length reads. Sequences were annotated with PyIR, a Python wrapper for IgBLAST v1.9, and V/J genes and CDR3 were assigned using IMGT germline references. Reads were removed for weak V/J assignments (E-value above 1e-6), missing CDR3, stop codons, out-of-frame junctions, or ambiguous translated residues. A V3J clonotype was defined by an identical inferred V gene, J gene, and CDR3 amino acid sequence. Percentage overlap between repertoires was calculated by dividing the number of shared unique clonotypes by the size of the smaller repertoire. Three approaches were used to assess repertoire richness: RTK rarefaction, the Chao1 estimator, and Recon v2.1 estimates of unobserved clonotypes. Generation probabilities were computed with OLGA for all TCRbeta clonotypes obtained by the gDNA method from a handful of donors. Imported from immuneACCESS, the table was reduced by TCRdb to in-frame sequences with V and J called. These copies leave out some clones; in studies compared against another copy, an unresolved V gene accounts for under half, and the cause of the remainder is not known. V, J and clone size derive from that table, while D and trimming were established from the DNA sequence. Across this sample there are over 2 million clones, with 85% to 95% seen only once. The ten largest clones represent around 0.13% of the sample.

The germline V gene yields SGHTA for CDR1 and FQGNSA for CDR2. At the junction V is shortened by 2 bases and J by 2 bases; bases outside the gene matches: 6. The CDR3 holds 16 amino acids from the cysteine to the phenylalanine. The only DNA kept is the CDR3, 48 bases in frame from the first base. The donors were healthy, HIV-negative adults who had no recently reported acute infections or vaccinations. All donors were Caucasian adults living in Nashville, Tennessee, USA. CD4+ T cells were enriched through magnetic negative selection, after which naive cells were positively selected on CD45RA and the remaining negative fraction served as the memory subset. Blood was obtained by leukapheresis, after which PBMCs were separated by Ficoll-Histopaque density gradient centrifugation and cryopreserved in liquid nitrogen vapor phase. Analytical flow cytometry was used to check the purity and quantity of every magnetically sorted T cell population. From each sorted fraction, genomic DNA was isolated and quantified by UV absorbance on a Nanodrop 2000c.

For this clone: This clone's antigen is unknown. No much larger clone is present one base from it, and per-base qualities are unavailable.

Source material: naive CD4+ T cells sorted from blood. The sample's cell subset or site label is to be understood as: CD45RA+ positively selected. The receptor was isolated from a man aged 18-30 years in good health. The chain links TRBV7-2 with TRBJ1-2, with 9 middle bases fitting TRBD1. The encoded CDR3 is CASSLSDRGRNYGYTF. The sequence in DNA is TGTGCCAGCAGCTTATCGGACAGGGGAAGAAACTATGGCTACACCTTC.